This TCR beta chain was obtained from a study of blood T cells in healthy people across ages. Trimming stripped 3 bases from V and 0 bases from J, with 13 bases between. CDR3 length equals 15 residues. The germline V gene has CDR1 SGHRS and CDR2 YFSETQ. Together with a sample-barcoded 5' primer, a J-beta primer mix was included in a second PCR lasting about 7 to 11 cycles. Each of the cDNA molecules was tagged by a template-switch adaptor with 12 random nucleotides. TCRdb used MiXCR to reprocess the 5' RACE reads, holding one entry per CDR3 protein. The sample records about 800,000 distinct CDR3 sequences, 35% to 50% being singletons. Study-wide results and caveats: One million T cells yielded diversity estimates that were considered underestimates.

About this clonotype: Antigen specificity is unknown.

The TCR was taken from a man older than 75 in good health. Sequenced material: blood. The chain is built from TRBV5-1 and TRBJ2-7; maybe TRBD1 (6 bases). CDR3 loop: CASSWRQESSYEQYF. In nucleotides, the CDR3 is TGCGCCAGCAGCTGGCGACAGGAGAGCTCCTACGAGCAGTACTTC.